This TCR beta chain is drawn from a study of Ad26.COV2.S vaccination and SARS-CoV-2 variants. Study-level background: Donor was assigned to the Ad26.COV2.S arm of trial COV1001.

Treatment of the sample: over 15 received Ad26.COV2.S at low or high dose, single or two shots; about 5 received placebo; per-sample allocation not given. Each sample was drawn 63 days after the first injection (of vaccine or placebo). Boston supplied an adult donor aged 18-55 years. General study findings and limits: Across vaccine and placebo recipients, the breadth of non-spike TCRs was similar.

Produced via immunoSEQ multiplex PCR; TCRdb's table is partial and in-frame only. This table holds 300,000 to 500,000 clones, 80% to 90% found once. The V gene's germline CDR1 is SQVTM and CDR2 ANQGSEA. Trimming pared 7 bases from V and 2 bases from J, leaving 12 bases between. The CDR3 totals 12 residues. With regard to this clone: Its target is unknown.

The V and J genes are TRBV29-1 and TRBJ2-7, with D unclear. Sequencing used peripheral blood, obtained in a trial of Ad26.COV2.S vaccine versus placebo. This receptor was obtained from a person between 18 and 65 years old who received the Ad26.COV2.S COVID-19 vaccine or a placebo. CDR3 coding DNA: TGCAGCGCTTTGCGAGTTCCCTACGAGCAGTACTTC. Its protein product is CSALRVPYEQYF.